The 18 T cell receptor beta chains listed next were all sequenced from one sample in a study of cytomegalovirus exposure and HLA in healthy donors. TCRdb's table, derived via immunoSEQ multiplex PCR, lists solely in-frame clones and lacks some. The sample lists 200,000 to 250,000 clones, around 86% seen once, with 2% to 2.5% in the top ten. Sequenced material: PBMCs. These receptors all stem from a woman between 18 and 29 years old in good health and CMV-seropositive.

The chain recombines TRBV18 with TRBJ1-1; 8 positions agree with TRBD1. The CDR3 contains 14 residues. J lost 6 bases, V lost 6 bases, and 9 bases had no gene match. Looked up from germline, CDR1 is KGHSH and CDR2 is LQKENI. CDR3 sequence (DNA): TGTGCCAGCTCCTCTGAGACAGGGGCGTCTGAAGCTTTCTTT. The encoded protein is CASSSETGASEAFF.

The rearrangement links TRBV19 to TRBJ2-2; D is possibly TRBD1 (7 bases). Trimming cost V 4 bases and J 4 bases, with 13 bases left between them. Germline CDR1 LNHDA, CDR2 SQIVND (reference sequence). CDR3 size: 15 residues. CDR3 in DNA: TGTGCCAGTAGTAACTACAGGGGAGGCACCGGGGAGCTGTTTTTT. It encodes CASSNYRGGTGELFF.

The genes are TRBV7-2 and TRBJ2-7; D remains ambiguous. Germline CDR1 SGHTA, CDR2 FQGNSA. V dropped 1 base and J dropped 3 bases, with 13 bases sitting between them. The CDR3 runs 15 residues. This CDR3 is CASSLEPGSLYEQYF. The CDR3 DNA reads TGTGCCAGCAGCTTAGAACCGGGTAGTCTCTACGAGCAGTACTTC.

This chain connects TRBV28 to TRBJ2-1, with TRBD1 matching 8 bases. The CDR3 totals 15 residues. Germline CDR1 and CDR2: MDHEN and SYDVKM. Germline trimming cut 6 bases from V and 1 base from J; bases unmatched to any gene: 5. In nucleotides, the CDR3 is TGTGCCAGCAGACCCGGACAGGGTTCCTACAATGAGCAGTTCTTC. As protein: CASRPGQGSYNEQFF.

This CDR3 reads CASRKRDSRNTEAFF. The DNA for the CDR3 is TGTGCCAGCAGAAAGAGGGACAGCCGGAACACTGAAGCTTTCTTT. The chain carries TRBV28 and TRBJ1-1, with TRBD1 matching over 7 bases. V shed 6 bases and J 1 base; nucleotides not matched to a gene: 8. The CDR3 is 15 residues long. CDR1 is MDHEN and CDR2 is SYDVKM in the germline V gene.

Of note for this clone: Within the sample, other DNA sequences also encode this same CDR3. The CDR3 region is CASSLEGQGSDEQYF. The CDR3 nucleotides are TGCGCCAGCAGCTTGGAAGGACAGGGGTCGGACGAGCAGTACTTC. The V call is TRBV5-1, the J call TRBJ2-7; TRBD1 agrees at 9 bases. The CDR3 is 15 amino acids. Germline trimming cut 0 bases from V and 5 bases from J; bases unmatched to any gene: 6. From germline, CDR1 is SGHRS and CDR2 YFSETQ.

As regards this clone: The junction and the germline gene differ at one end; a read error may be behind it. The J gene is TRBJ2-7, the V gene TRBV10-1; a possible D gene is TRBD2 (6 bases). Germline CDR1 is WNHNN and CDR2 is SYGVQD (reference sequence). The CDR3 has 13 amino acids. CDR3 sequence reads: CATSGGPLSEQYF. The CDR3 DNA reads TGCGCCACCAGTGGAGGGCCCCTATCCGAGCAGTACTTC.

V gene TRBV13 combines with J gene TRBJ2-7; TRBD2 might be the D (5 bases). Germline CDR1 and CDR2: PRHDT and FYEKMQ (reference sequence). This CDR3 has 12 amino acids. The V end lost 10 bases, the J end lost 4 bases, and 14 bases lay between the germline ends. CDR3: CATSDRGYEQYF. The CDR3 DNA follows: TGTGCCACCTCGGACCGGGGTTACGAGCAGTACTTC.

The chain recombines TRBV7-9 with TRBJ2-1, with a weak D call TRBD2 (5 bases). With 5 bases removed from V and 6 bases from J, the gap between germline ends came to 8 bases. CDR1 and CDR2 from the germline V gene are SEHNR and FQNEAQ (reference sequence). The CDR3 spans 12 residues. The CDR3 spells CASSPGGNEQFF. In nucleotides, the CDR3 is TGTGCCAGCAGCCCTGGAGGCAATGAGCAGTTCTTC. Together with reference TRBV7-9 and TRBJ2-1, the CDR3 gives the full variable domain: DTGVSQNPRHKITKRGQNVTFRCDPISEHNRLYWYRQTLGQGPEFLTYFQNEAQLEKSRLLSDRFSAERPKGSFSTLEIQRTEQGDSAMYLCASSPGGNEQFFGPGTRLTVL.

The chain couples TRBV5-4 to TRBJ2-7, with 7 positions matching TRBD1. The CDR3 is 13 residues long. V was pared by 3 bases and J by 3 bases, with 3 bases of the junction left unmatched. From germline, CDR1 is SGHNT and CDR2 YYREEE (reference sequence). In nucleotides, the CDR3 is TGTGCCAGCAGCTGGGACAGCTACTACGAGCAGTACTTC. Its translation: CASSWDSYYEQYF.

The CDR3 reads CAWSSYGGLNTEAFF. For the CDR3, the DNA is TGTGCCTGGAGCTCGTACGGGGGGCTAAACACTGAAGCTTTCTTT. The chain uses TRBV30 and TRBJ1-1, with D possibly TRBD1 on 6 matching bases. This CDR3 is 15 amino acids long. Germline values: CDR1 GTSNPN, CDR2 SVGIG (reference sequence). The V and J ends lost 3 bases and 2 bases respectively, with 16 bases between them.

The rearrangement joins TRBV30 to TRBJ1-4; maybe TRBD1 (5 bases). Germline V gene data show CDR1 as GTSNPN and CDR2 as SVGIG (reference sequence). V was trimmed by 1 base and J by 4 bases, leaving 10 bases between them. The CDR3 runs 14 residues. The CDR3 spells CAWSEGLDNEKLFF. In DNA form, the CDR3 reads TGTGCCTGGAGTGAGGGACTAGATAATGAAAAACTGTTTTTT.

The rearrangement uses TRBV7-2 and TRBJ2-7, with 9 bases fitting TRBD1. Germline V lookup: CDR1 SGHTA, CDR2 FQGNSA. The CDR3 sequence is 13 residues long. V dropped 4 bases and J dropped 7; count of bases not matched to a gene: 5. CDR3 sequence reads: CASSWDRVREQYF. CDR3 nucleotides: TGTGCCAGCAGCTGGGACAGGGTGAGGGAGCAGTACTTC. Full variable domain (remainder filled in from reference TRBV7-2 and TRBJ2-7): GAGVSQSPSNKVTEKGKDVELRCDPISGHTALYWYRQSLGQGLEFLIYFQGNSAPDKSGLPSDRFSAERTGGSVSTLTIQRTQQEDSAVYLCASSWDRVREQYFGPGTRLTVT.

This chain connects TRBV18 to TRBJ1-1; D perhaps matches TRBD1 (6 bases). The CDR3 totals 14 residues. Trimming left V 6 bases short and J 4 bases short, with 15 bases between. In germline, CDR1 is KGHSH, CDR2 LQKENI. The CDR3 region has the DNA TGTGCCAGCTCCCCCCGGGGGGGCGGCACTGAAGCTTTCTTT. It is translated as CASSPRGGGTEAFF.

The genes are TRBV9 and TRBJ1-5, with D maybe TRBD1 (5 bases). The CDR3 is made up of 15 amino acids. Germline CDR1 and CDR2: SGDLS and YYNGEE. Trimming removed 0 bases at V and 9 bases at J, with 16 bases between. CDR3 region: CASSVDGGLGLPQHF. The CDR3 bases are TGTGCCAGCAGCGTAGACGGGGGGTTGGGGTTGCCCCAGCATTTT.

This clone was seen only a few times. An end of the junction differs from the germline gene, which may be a read error. V and J are TRBV7-9 and TRBJ1-1; D call uncertain. The CDR3 runs 12 residues. Germline V gives CDR1 SEHNR, CDR2 FQNEAQ (reference sequence). This CDR3 is CASSSPHTEAFF. Written as DNA, the CDR3 is TGTGCCAGCAGCTCCCCTCACACCGAAGCTTTCTTT.

The J gene is TRBJ2-1, the V gene TRBV28, with 9 bases fitting TRBD2. The length of the CDR3 is 16 residues. The germline V gene has CDR1 MDHEN and CDR2 SYDVKM. V lost 1 base, J lost 8 bases, and 9 bases stayed unmatched. CDR3 in amino acids: CASSLSSGRLVDEQFF. As DNA, the CDR3 is TGTGCCAGCAGTTTATCCAGCGGGAGGCTGGTAGATGAGCAGTTCTTC.

This sequence joins TRBV30 and TRBJ2-2; TRBD1 is a possible D gene (6 bases). V was shortened by 4 bases and J by 4 bases, with 13 bases between the two germline ends. The CDR3 has 14 amino acids. CDR1 and CDR2 from the germline V gene are GTSNPN and SVGIG (reference sequence). CDR3 residues: CAWTDSGVTGELFF. For the CDR3, the DNA is TGTGCCTGGACGGATTCAGGGGTCACCGGGGAGCTGTTTTTT. Drawing the rest from reference TRBV30 and TRBJ2-2, the complete variable domain is SQTIHQWPATLVQPVGSPLSLECTVEGTSNPNLYWYRQAAGRGLQLLFYSVGIGQISSEVPQNLSASRPQDRQFILSSKKLLLSDSGFYLCAWTDSGVTGELFFGEGSRLTVL.